A selection of T cell receptor beta chains follows, all from one sample in a study of blood T cell repertoires in COVID-19. Repertoires were generated with immunoSEQ multiplex PCR, while TCRdb's copy carries only in-frame clones and drops some. The sample contains around 190,000 clones, around 82% of which appear only once. Sequencing used PBMCs or T cells enriched from blood (not recorded which). Source of these receptors: a woman between 45 and 60 years old with acute COVID-19. The CDR3 runs from the conserved cysteine through the conserved F or W. Each record gives: clone size, D gene, J gene, V gene, CDR3 protein, CDR3 DNA. A D gene is named only where the DNA matches it firmly. Not all rows give a size; the values are once, few, many and, for expanded clones, a class.

size: .; D: .; J: TRBJ2-3; V: TRBV2; CDR3: CATPRGRGKDTQYF; DNA: TGTGCCACCCCGCGAGGGCGGGGTAAGGATACGCAGTATTTT
size: .; D: .; J: TRBJ1-2; V: TRBV15; CDR3: CATSRAGLTGGMDYGYTF; DNA: TGTGCCACCAGCAGAGCGGGACTTACGGGGGGGATGGACTATGGCTACACCTTC
size: .; D: .; J: TRBJ2-1; V: TRBV2; CDR3: CASSTSRDSRQFF; DNA: TGTGCCAGCAGTACATCCCGGGACTCCCGGCAGTTCTTC
size: .; D: TRBD1; J: TRBJ1-1; V: TRBV28; CDR3: CASSSDRTGDTEAFF; DNA: TGTGCCAGCAGTTCGGATCGGACAGGGGACACTGAAGCTTTCTTT
size: .; D: .; J: TRBJ2-1; V: TRBV28; CDR3: CASSLQGRGNEQFF; DNA: TGTGCCAGCAGTTTACAAGGTCGGGGCAATGAGCAGTTCTTC
size: .; D: .; J: TRBJ2-1; V: TRBV6-5; CDR3: CASSKSQASNEQFF; DNA: TGTGCCAGCAGTAAAAGTCAGGCTTCCAATGAGCAGTTCTTC
size: .; D: .; J: TRBJ1-5; V: TRBV7-9; CDR3: CASSLGGYSNQPQHF; DNA: TGTGCCAGCAGCTTAGGAGGCTATAGCAATCAGCCCCAGCATTTT
size: .; D: .; J: TRBJ2-5; V: TRBV6-5; CDR3: CASSYSISRALETQYF; DNA: TGTGCCAGCAGTTACTCGATATCCAGGGCTTTAGAGACCCAGTACTTC
size: .; D: .; J: TRBJ2-6; V: TRBV18; CDR3: CASSPPGLYSGANVLTF; DNA: TGTGCCAGCTCACCACCGGGACTCTACTCTGGGGCCAACGTCCTGACTTTC
size: .; D: .; J: TRBJ1-1; V: TRBV19; CDR3: CASRRTVNTEAFF; DNA: TGTGCCAGTAGAAGAACTGTCAACACTGAAGCTTTCTTT
size: few; D: .; J: TRBJ1-1; V: TRBV10-3; CDR3: CAIGGAGVALENTEAFF; DNA: TGTGCCATCGGTGGGGCGGGGGTTGCTCTCGAGAACACTGAAGCTTTCTTT
size: .; D: .; J: TRBJ1-6; V: TRBV7-2; CDR3: CASSPRVRQPPDHSPLHF; DNA: TGTGCCAGCAGCCCCCGTGTCAGGCAGCCTCCCGACCATTCACCCCTCCACTTT
size: .; D: TRBD1; J: TRBJ1-5; V: TRBV10-1; CDR3: CASSPTPRDSCPQHF; DNA: TGCGCCAGCAGTCCCACGCCCAGGGACAGTTGTCCACAGCATTTT
size: .; D: .; J: TRBJ1-6; V: TRBV7-2; CDR3: CASGGNRLSYNSPLHF; DNA: TGTGCCAGCGGGGGGAACAGGCTCTCCTATAATTCACCCCTCCACTTT
size: .; D: TRBD1; J: TRBJ2-3; V: TRBV6-5; CDR3: CATKIQGETDTQYF; DNA: TGTGCCACCAAAATACAGGGGGAAACAGATACGCAGTATTTT
size: .; D: TRBD1; J: TRBJ2-2; V: TRBV5-1; CDR3: CASSLRDRSTGELFF; DNA: TGCGCCAGCAGCTTGAGGGACAGGAGCACCGGGGAGCTGTTTTTT
size: .; D: .; J: TRBJ1-2; V: TRBV5-4; CDR3: CASTLGAGDGYTF; DNA: TGTGCCAGCACCCTGGGGGCAGGGGATGGCTACACCTTC
size: .; D: TRBD1; J: TRBJ1-1; V: TRBV29-1; CDR3: CSVGGQGNTEAFF; DNA: TGCAGCGTTGGGGGACAGGGAAACACTGAAGCTTTCTTT
size: .; D: TRBD1; J: TRBJ1-6; V: TRBV6-5; CDR3: CASSYRQGANSPLHF; DNA: TGTGCCAGCAGTTATCGACAGGGGGCTAATTCACCCCTCCACTTT
size: .; D: TRBD1; J: TRBJ1-2; V: TRBV24-1; CDR3: CATSDSGTGPRNYGYTF; DNA: TGTGCCACCAGTGATTCCGGGACAGGCCCTAGAAACTATGGCTACACCTTC
size: .; D: .; J: TRBJ1-2; V: TRBV19; CDR3: CASSISLGDGYTF; DNA: TGTGCCAGTAGTATTTCCCTCGGGGATGGCTACACCTTC
size: .; D: .; J: TRBJ1-1; V: TRBV7-8; CDR3: CASSPRSHGARDITEAFF; DNA: TGTGCCAGCAGCCCGAGATCCCACGGTGCCAGGGACATCACTGAAGCTTTCTTT
size: .; D: .; J: TRBJ1-5; V: TRBV18; CDR3: CASSPSSNQPQHF; DNA: TGTGCCAGCTCACCCAGTAGCAATCAGCCCCAGCATTTT
size: once; D: .; J: TRBJ1-4; V: TRBV9; CDR3: CASSVQGKDEKLFF; DNA: TGTGCCAGCAGCGTTCAGGGAAAAGATGAAAAACTGTTTTTT
size: .; D: TRBD2; J: TRBJ2-4; V: TRBV27; CDR3: CASASGGTGRQNIQYF; DNA: TGTGCCAGCGCTAGCGGGGGGACAGGGCGGCAAAACATTCAGTACTTC
size: .; D: .; J: TRBJ1-3; V: TRBV7-8; CDR3: CASSLAQGRAIYF; DNA: TGTGCCAGCAGCTTAGCACAAGGGAGAGCCATATATTTT
size: .; D: .; J: TRBJ1-2; V: TRBV5-1; CDR3: CASSSGQNYGYTF; DNA: TGCGCCAGCAGTAGTGGACAGAACTATGGCTACACCTTC
size: .; D: .; J: TRBJ2-3; V: TRBV11-2; CDR3: CASSLGNSRITDTQYF; DNA: TGTGCCAGCAGCTTAGGCAACAGCCGGATCACAGATACGCAGTATTTT
size: .; D: .; J: TRBJ1-6; V: TRBV7-9; CDR3: CASSLGSSYNSPLHF; DNA: TGTGCCAGCAGCTTAGGGAGCTCCTATAATTCACCCCTCCACTTT
size: .; D: TRBD1; J: TRBJ2-2; V: TRBV3-1/TRBV3-2; CDR3: CASSQDVWGQGSNTGELFF; DNA: TGTGCCAGCAGCCAAGATGTATGGGGACAGGGTAGTAACACCGGGGAGCTGTTTTTT
size: few; D: .; J: TRBJ1-1; V: TRBV11-2; CDR3: CASSFEGGMNTEAFF; DNA: TGTGCCAGCAGCTTTGAGGGAGGGATGAACACTGAAGCTTTCTTT
size: few; D: TRBD1; J: TRBJ1-2; V: TRBV27; CDR3: CASSFGTGAYGYTF; DNA: TGTGCCAGCAGTTTCGGGACAGGGGCATATGGCTACACCTTC
size: .; D: .; J: TRBJ1-2; V: TRBV6-2/TRBV6-3; CDR3: CASSYHGGGYTF; DNA: TGTGCCAGCAGTTATCACGGGGGTGGCTACACCTTC
size: .; D: TRBD2; J: TRBJ2-1; V: TRBV5-5; CDR3: CASSLVASGGEVEQFF; DNA: TGTGCCAGCAGCTTGGTGGCTAGCGGGGGGGAGGTTGAGCAGTTCTTC
size: .; D: TRBD1; J: TRBJ2-1; V: TRBV2; CDR3: CASSGAVGQAYIPTNEQFF; DNA: TGTGCCAGCAGTGGGGCGGTGGGACAGGCCTATATTCCCACCAATGAGCAGTTCTTC
size: once; D: TRBD1; J: TRBJ1-4; V: TRBV7-9; CDR3: CASSPMGQGAANEKLFF; DNA: TGTGCCAGCAGCCCTATGGGACAGGGGGCAGCTAATGAAAAACTGTTTTTT
size: .; D: .; J: TRBJ1-2; V: TRBV14; CDR3: CASSRVGSGYGYTF; DNA: TGTGCCAGCAGCCGCGTCGGCAGCGGCTATGGCTACACCTTC
size: .; D: .; J: TRBJ1-3; V: TRBV28; CDR3: CASYWSSSSGNTIYF; DNA: TGTGCCAGCTATTGGAGCAGCAGCTCTGGAAACACCATATATTTT
size: .; D: TRBD1; J: TRBJ1-2; V: TRBV10-3; CDR3: CAISIPGQGANYGYTF; DNA: TGTGCCATCAGTATTCCGGGACAGGGGGCTAATTATGGCTACACCTTC
size: .; D: .; J: TRBJ2-2; V: TRBV12-3/TRBV12-4; CDR3: CASRRDYTGELFF; DNA: TGTGCCAGCCGCAGGGATTACACCGGGGAGCTGTTTTTT
size: many; D: .; J: TRBJ2-5; V: TRBV10-2; CDR3: CASSALGGPETQYF; DNA: TGCGCCAGCAGCGCCTTGGGGGGGCCGGAGACCCAGTACTTC
size: .; D: .; J: TRBJ1-2; V: TRBV3-1/TRBV3-2; CDR3: CASRPGASYGYTF; DNA: TGTGCCAGCAGACCCGGTGCTTCGTACGGCTACACCTTC
size: .; D: TRBD1; J: TRBJ1-2; V: TRBV5-4; CDR3: CASSSKAGGPSFYTF; DNA: TGTGCCAGCAGCTCAAAAGCAGGGGGCCCCTCCTTCTACACCTTC
size: .; D: TRBD1; J: TRBJ2-1; V: TRBV6-5; CDR3: CASGDRGGEQFF; DNA: TGTGCCAGCGGAGACAGGGGAGGTGAGCAGTTCTTC
size: .; D: TRBD1; J: TRBJ1-1; V: TRBV18; CDR3: CASSRTGTGGTEAFF; DNA: TGTGCCAGCTCACGTACCGGGACAGGGGGCACTGAAGCTTTCTTT
size: .; D: .; J: TRBJ2-4; V: TRBV7-3; CDR3: CASSLSIAGAGNIQYF; DNA: TGTGCCAGCAGCTTATCAATCGCAGGGGCGGGAAACATTCAGTACTTC
size: few; D: TRBD1; J: TRBJ1-2; V: TRBV5-1; CDR3: CASSLGTGGEDGYTF; DNA: TGCGCCAGCAGCTTGGGTACAGGGGGCGAAGATGGCTACACCTTC
size: .; D: TRBD1; J: TRBJ1-5; V: TRBV20-1; CDR3: CSASSGQGGNQPQHF; DNA: TGCAGTGCTAGTAGCGGACAGGGGGGCAATCAGCCCCAGCATTTT
size: few; D: TRBD2; J: TRBJ2-1; V: TRBV4-2; CDR3: CASSQEPLAANEQFF; DNA: TGTGCCAGCAGCCAAGAACCGCTAGCGGCTAATGAGCAGTTCTTC
size: few; D: .; J: TRBJ2-2; V: TRBV20-1; CDR3: CSASRGTANTGELFF; DNA: TGCAGTGCTAGTCGAGGAACCGCGAACACCGGGGAGCTGTTTTTT
size: once; D: .; J: TRBJ1-1; V: TRBV3-1/TRBV3-2; CDR3: CASSQGSDRSMNTEAFF; DNA: TGTGCCAGCAGCCAAGGGAGCGACAGGTCCATGAACACTGAAGCTTTCTTT
size: .; D: TRBD1; J: TRBJ2-3; V: TRBV18; CDR3: CASSPPGGRTDTQYF; DNA: TGTGCCAGCTCACCCCCAGGGGGCAGGACAGATACGCAGTATTTT
size: .; D: TRBD1; J: TRBJ2-1; V: TRBV2; CDR3: CASSAGTGGGNEQFF; DNA: TGTGCCAGCAGTGCCGGGACAGGGGGCGGCAATGAGCAGTTCTTC
size: .; D: .; J: TRBJ2-2; V: TRBV5-1; CDR3: CASSFSGDRAGELFF; DNA: TGCGCCAGCAGCTTCTCAGGGGATCGGGCCGGGGAGCTGTTTTTT
size: once; D: TRBD2; J: TRBJ2-1; V: TRBV28; CDR3: CASSPILAGGHNEQFF; DNA: TGTGCCAGCAGCCCCATCCTAGCGGGGGGCCACAATGAGCAGTTCTTC
size: .; D: .; J: TRBJ1-1; V: TRBV4-3; CDR3: CASSQVYRIDTEAFF; DNA: TGCGCCAGCAGCCAAGTATACAGGATTGACACTGAAGCTTTCTTT
size: .; D: TRBD1; J: TRBJ2-3; V: TRBV5-1; CDR3: CASSSGTGVAADTQYF; DNA: TGCGCCAGCAGCTCCGGGACAGGGGTTGCGGCAGATACGCAGTATTTT